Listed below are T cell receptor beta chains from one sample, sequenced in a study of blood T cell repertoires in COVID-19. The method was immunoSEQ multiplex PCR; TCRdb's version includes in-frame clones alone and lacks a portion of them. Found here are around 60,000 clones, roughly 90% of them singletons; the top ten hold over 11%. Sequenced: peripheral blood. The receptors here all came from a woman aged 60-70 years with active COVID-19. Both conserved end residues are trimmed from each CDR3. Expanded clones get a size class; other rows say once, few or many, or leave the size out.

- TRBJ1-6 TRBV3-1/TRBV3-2 ASSQWTGALH
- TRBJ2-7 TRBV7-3 ASSLAGVPSYEQY
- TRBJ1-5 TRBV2 ASSPRGGSNQPQH
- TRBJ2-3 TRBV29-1 SVERDRKTDTQY
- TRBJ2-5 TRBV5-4 ASKTRGQETQY
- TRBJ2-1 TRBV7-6 ASSLGTSGGVSNEQF
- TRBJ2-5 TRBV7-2 ASSLASASGAQETQY
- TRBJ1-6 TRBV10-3 AIRPDRIYSPLH
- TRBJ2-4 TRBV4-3 ASSQDRNRVTLAKNIQY
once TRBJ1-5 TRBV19 ASSMKAGGQPQH
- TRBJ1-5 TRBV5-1 ASSLEGARYQPQH
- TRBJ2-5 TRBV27 ASRPEGRFDETQY
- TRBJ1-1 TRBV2 ASSLTENTEAF
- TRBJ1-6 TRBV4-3 ASSQDAYNSPLH
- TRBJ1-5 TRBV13 ASSSTGSDQPQH
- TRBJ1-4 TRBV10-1 ASSESPRQGAGEKLF
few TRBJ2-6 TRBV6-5 ASRESGANVLT
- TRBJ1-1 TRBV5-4 ASSLGAGDTEAF
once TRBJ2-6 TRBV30 AYLQGSGANVLT
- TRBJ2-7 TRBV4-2 ASSQDTVEPYEQY
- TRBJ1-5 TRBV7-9 ASSLAGGSNQPQH
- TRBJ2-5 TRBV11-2 ASSRTGLVPKTQY
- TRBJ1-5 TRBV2 ASRREGGRNQPQH
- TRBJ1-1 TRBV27 ASSLSPGGAGAEAF
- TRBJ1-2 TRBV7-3 ASSPSGAKSYGYT
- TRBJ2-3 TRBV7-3 ASSPNSDTQY
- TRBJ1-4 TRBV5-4 ASSPDRANEKLF
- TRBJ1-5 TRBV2 ASRANSNQPQH
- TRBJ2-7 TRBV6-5 ASSLRTQSYEQY
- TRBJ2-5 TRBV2 ASSTGTGIQTQY
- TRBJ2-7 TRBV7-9 ASSLVGTNYEQY
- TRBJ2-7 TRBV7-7 ASSPTGGEQY
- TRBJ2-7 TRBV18 ASSPTTGTSGVFSYEQY
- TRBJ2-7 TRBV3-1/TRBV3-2 ASSQSGLAYEQY
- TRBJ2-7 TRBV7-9 ASSPSGYEQY
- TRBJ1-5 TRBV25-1 ASSQTGINQPQH
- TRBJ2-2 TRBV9 ASTQTGAGTGELF
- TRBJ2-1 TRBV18 ASSQRTGSSLNEQF
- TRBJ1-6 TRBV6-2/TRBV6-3 ASSTPGNSPLH
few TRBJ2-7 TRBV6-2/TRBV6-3 ASSYEESSYEQY
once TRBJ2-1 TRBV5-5 ASSWGQGASNEQF
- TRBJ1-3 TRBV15 ATSRGQLSGNTIY
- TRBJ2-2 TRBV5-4 ASSTVGGWTGELF
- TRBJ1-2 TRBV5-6 ASSLAGAGSGYT
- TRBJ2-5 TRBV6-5 ASSSPGAETQY
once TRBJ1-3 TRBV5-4 ASSGGSGNTIY
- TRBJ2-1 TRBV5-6 ASSSERGYNEQF
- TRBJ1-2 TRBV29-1 SVGAGNYGYT
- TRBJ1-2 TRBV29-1 SVIGQNYGYT
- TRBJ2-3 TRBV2 ASSRGGVRTDTQY
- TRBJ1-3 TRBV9 ASNRGTGSSGNTIY
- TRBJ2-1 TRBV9 ASSSQAGGQSYNEQF
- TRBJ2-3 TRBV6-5 ASSSWDNTDTQY